This TCR beta chain was found in a study of T-cell reconstitution after alpha-beta-depleted transplantation in children. The TCRbeta library was prepared with unique molecular identifiers. Each CDR3 protein is one row after TCRdb ran MiXCR on the PCR reads. The sample has approximately 510,000 distinct CDR3 sequences; around 20% are singletons. This clonotype was counted at least ten times. The germline V gene has CDR1 SGDLS and CDR2 YYNGEE. This CDR3 is built from 12 residues. V shed 3 bases and J shed 3 bases, with 7 bases lying between them. Sequences were derived from PBMCs from the stem cell graft donor, sampled from the stem cell graft. The chain links TRBV9 to TRBJ2-7, with a weak D call TRBD2 (6 bases). The sequence derives from a human donor who donated a stem cell graft to a child with acute lymphoblastic leukemia. CDR3 amino acids: CASSAGDYEQYF. The CDR3 DNA follows: TGTGCCAGCAGCGCGGGGGACTACGAGCAGTACTTC.